Included here is one T cell receptor (beta chain) sequence, with context. Some clones are missing from TCRdb's copy, which holds only in-frame ones; the method was immunoSEQ multiplex PCR. Of 350,000 or so clones listed, 70% to 90% are singletons. This specimen belongs to a study of blood T cell repertoires in COVID-19. CDR3 length: 13 residues. V was cut by 7 bases and J by 5 bases, with 14 bases left in between. Germline loops: CDR1 SNHLY, CDR2 FYNNEI. The sample taken for sequencing was peripheral blood. The chain combines TRBV2 with TRBJ1-2, with D possibly TRBD1 on 6 matching bases. This TCR was recovered from a woman aged 25-40 years with COVID-19, enrolled during active disease. The CDR3 nucleotides read TGTGCCAGCAAGCGGGACACCAATTATGGCTACACCTTC. Translation gives CASKRDTNYGYTF. The variable domain in full, with the rest retrieved from reference TRBV2 and TRBJ1-2, is EPEVTQTPSHQVTQMGQEVILRCVPISNHLYFYWYRQILGQKVEFLVSFYNNEISEKSEIFDDQFSVERPDGSNFTLKIRSTKLEDSAMYFCASKRDTNYGYTFGSGTRLTVV.